The rows below give T cell receptor beta chains drawn from one sample of a study of cytomegalovirus exposure and HLA in healthy donors. Clones were read by immunoSEQ multiplex PCR, and TCRdb kept only the in-frame ones, dropping some. The sample lists 120,000 or so clones, around 90% seen once, with less than 2% in the top ten. The source material was PBMCs. The receptors here all came from a woman aged 18 to 35 in good health and CMV-seronegative. CDR3s include the opening cysteine and the closing phenylalanine or tryptophan. Each record gives: V gene, D gene, J gene, clone size, CDR3 protein, CDR3 DNA. A D gene is named only where the DNA matches it firmly. The listing skips clone size in some rows; elsewhere it reads once, few, many or a size class.

v_gene: TRBV10-2; d_gene: TRBD2; j_gene: TRBJ2-1; abundance: few; CDR3aa: CAASFGSGGAGGSEQFF; CDR3nt: TGCGCCGCCTCTTTTGGTAGCGGGGGGGCCGGTGGTAGTGAGCAGTTCTTC
v_gene: TRBV11-3; d_gene: TRBD1; j_gene: TRBJ2-3; abundance: -; CDR3aa: CASSLDQRGLSTDTQYF; CDR3nt: TGTGCCAGCAGCTTAGATCAGAGGGGGCTGAGCACAGATACGCAGTATTTT
v_gene: TRBV6-6; d_gene: -; j_gene: TRBJ1-2; abundance: few; CDR3aa: CASSDGTPDGYTF; CDR3nt: TGTGCCAGCAGTGACGGGACTCCCGATGGCTACACCTTC
v_gene: TRBV10-3; d_gene: -; j_gene: TRBJ2-2; abundance: -; CDR3aa: CAISGGQNTGELFF; CDR3nt: TGTGCCATCAGTGGAGGACAGAACACCGGGGAGCTGTTTTTT
v_gene: TRBV19; d_gene: -; j_gene: TRBJ2-7; abundance: -; CDR3aa: CASSPTLQGPSYEQYF; CDR3nt: TGTGCCAGTAGCCCTACCCTACAGGGCCCCTCCTACGAGCAGTACTTC
v_gene: TRBV6-1; d_gene: -; j_gene: TRBJ2-7; abundance: few; CDR3aa: CASSPGPGSYEQYF; CDR3nt: TGTGCCAGCAGTCCCGGCCCAGGGTCCTACGAGCAGTACTTC
v_gene: TRBV9; d_gene: -; j_gene: TRBJ2-5; abundance: -; CDR3aa: CASSAFSGGGETQYF; CDR3nt: TGTGCCAGCAGCGCCTTTTCGGGGGGCGGGGAGACCCAGTACTTC
v_gene: TRBV5-1; d_gene: TRBD2; j_gene: TRBJ2-7; abundance: once; CDR3aa: CASSWSGGSYEQYF; CDR3nt: TGCGCCAGCAGCTGGAGCGGGGGGTCCTACGAGCAGTACTTC
v_gene: TRBV10-1; d_gene: TRBD2; j_gene: TRBJ2-3; abundance: once; CDR3aa: CASSVGTTSTDTQYF; CDR3nt: TGCGCCAGCAGTGTTGGGACTACTAGCACAGATACGCAGTATTTT
v_gene: TRBV9; d_gene: -; j_gene: TRBJ1-2; abundance: -; CDR3aa: CASTTGSYGYTF; CDR3nt: TGTGCCAGCACCACAGGGTCGTATGGCTACACCTTC
v_gene: TRBV2; d_gene: -; j_gene: TRBJ2-7; abundance: -; CDR3aa: CASSDTTYYEQYF; CDR3nt: TGTGCCAGCAGTGATACGACTTACTACGAGCAGTACTTC
v_gene: TRBV15; d_gene: TRBD1; j_gene: TRBJ1-5; abundance: -; CDR3aa: CATSREGTESQPQHF; CDR3nt: TGTGCCACCAGCAGAGAAGGGACAGAGAGCCAGCCCCAGCATTTT
v_gene: TRBV2; d_gene: TRBD1; j_gene: TRBJ1-2; abundance: -; CDR3aa: CASSKRTGSDGYTF; CDR3nt: TGTGCCAGCAGTAAAAGGACAGGGTCGGATGGCTACACCTTC
v_gene: TRBV14; d_gene: -; j_gene: TRBJ2-5; abundance: -; CDR3aa: CASSRRVAGGETQYF; CDR3nt: TGTGCCAGCAGCCGTCGGGTGGCAGGGGGGGAGACCCAGTACTTC
v_gene: TRBV5-1; d_gene: TRBD2; j_gene: TRBJ2-5; abundance: -; CDR3aa: CASSLGGRAWETQYF; CDR3nt: TGCGCCAGCAGCTTGGGCGGGAGGGCCTGGGAGACCCAGTACTTC
v_gene: TRBV19; d_gene: TRBD2; j_gene: TRBJ2-3; abundance: -; CDR3aa: CASSPLAGGLQDTQYF; CDR3nt: TGTGCCAGTAGCCCGCTAGCGGGGGGGCTCCAAGATACGCAGTATTTT
v_gene: TRBV6-5; d_gene: -; j_gene: TRBJ1-1; abundance: -; CDR3aa: CATGQSSTEAFF; CDR3nt: TGTGCCACAGGACAGAGCTCTACTGAAGCTTTCTTT
v_gene: TRBV5-4; d_gene: -; j_gene: TRBJ2-1; abundance: -; CDR3aa: CASRSPETRNEQFF; CDR3nt: TGTGCCAGCAGGTCACCCGAAACACGCAATGAGCAGTTCTTC
v_gene: TRBV7-3; d_gene: -; j_gene: TRBJ2-1; abundance: -; CDR3aa: CASSLGSGDEQFF; CDR3nt: TGTGCCAGCAGCTTAGGGTCCGGGGATGAGCAGTTCTTC
v_gene: TRBV5-4; d_gene: -; j_gene: TRBJ2-7; abundance: -; CDR3aa: CASRKDRGHYEQYF; CDR3nt: TGTGCCAGCAGGAAGGACAGAGGCCACTACGAGCAGTACTTC
v_gene: TRBV6-4; d_gene: -; j_gene: TRBJ2-1; abundance: many; CDR3aa: CASSDSSGSYNEQFF; CDR3nt: TGTGCCAGCAGTGACTCTAGCGGCTCCTACAATGAGCAGTTCTTC
v_gene: TRBV2; d_gene: TRBD1; j_gene: TRBJ1-5; abundance: -; CDR3aa: CASRPAGGTGSNQPQHF; CDR3nt: TGTGCCAGCAGGCCCGCCGGCGGGACAGGGAGCAATCAGCCCCAGCATTTT
v_gene: TRBV5-1; d_gene: -; j_gene: TRBJ2-2; abundance: -; CDR3aa: CASSLDRVPGELFF; CDR3nt: TGCGCCAGCAGCTTGGACAGGGTCCCCGGGGAGCTGTTTTTT
v_gene: TRBV11-2; d_gene: -; j_gene: TRBJ2-3; abundance: -; CDR3aa: CASSVSGTDTQYF; CDR3nt: TGTGCCAGCAGCGTAAGCGGGACAGATACGCAGTATTTT
v_gene: TRBV11-2; d_gene: -; j_gene: TRBJ1-1; abundance: -; CDR3aa: CASSVRGYEAFF; CDR3nt: TGTGCCAGCAGCGTCAGGGGCTATGAAGCTTTCTTT
v_gene: TRBV18; d_gene: -; j_gene: TRBJ2-7; abundance: -; CDR3aa: CASSPGQDYEQYF; CDR3nt: TGTGCCAGCTCACCAGGGCAGGACTACGAGCAGTACTTC
v_gene: TRBV5-1; d_gene: TRBD2; j_gene: TRBJ2-7; abundance: -; CDR3aa: CASSLFPGTSGSSEQYF; CDR3nt: TGCGCCAGCAGCTTGTTTCCAGGGACTAGCGGGAGTAGCGAGCAGTACTTC